The 22 T cell receptor beta chains reported below all come from one sample, sequenced in a study of chemoradiotherapy in HPV16-positive cancers. Sequencing used immunoSEQ multiplex PCR; TCRdb keeps in-frame clones, though not all of them. This table has about 7,300 clones, about 83% appearing once. Sequences were derived from blood, sampled from a patient who underwent chemoradiotherapy. The receptors here all came from a human donor with HPV-associated anogenital cancer.

The chain joins TRBV5-1 to TRBJ2-5, with TRBD2 matching 10 bases. This CDR3 has 17 amino acids. Germline loops: CDR1 SGHRS, CDR2 YFSETQ. After removal of 0 bases from V and 4 bases from J, the junction contained 9 bases not matched to a gene. This chain's CDR3 is CASSLGTDLAGAETQYF. The CDR3 bases are TGCGCCAGCAGCTTGGGAACGGACCTAGCGGGGGCAGAGACCCAGTACTTC.

The chain carries TRBV4-1 and TRBJ1-4; possibly TRBD1 for D (6 bases). This CDR3 contains 16 residues. Per germline, CDR1 MGHRA and CDR2 YSYEKL. Trimming stripped 3 bases from V and 4 bases from J, with 15 bases between. DNA for the CDR3: TGCGCCAGCAGCCATTTCCAAACAGGGAATAATGAAAAACTGTTTTTT. Translated: CASSHFQTGNNEKLFF.

The V and J genes are TRBV6-1 and TRBJ1-5; tentatively, D is TRBD1 (5 bases). V dropped 3 bases and J dropped 12 bases, with 15 bases sitting between them. The CDR3 has 13 amino acids. Germline values: CDR1 MNHNS, CDR2 SASEGT. CDR3 nucleotides: TGTGCCAGCAGTGATCTAAAGGGGTTCCTCCAGCATTTT. Encoded protein: CASSDLKGFLQHF.

In this sample, this clone turned up once. The chain joins TRBV5-5 to TRBJ2-7; D is unclear. Deletions cut 0 bases from V and 3 bases from J, with 13 bases between. The CDR3 loop spans 15 amino acids. CDR1 is SGHKS and CDR2 is YYEKEE in the germline V gene (reference sequence). This CDR3 is CASSLEVFVHYEQYF. The CDR3 bases are TGTGCCAGCAGCTTGGAAGTTTTTGTCCACTACGAGCAGTACTTC.

J is TRBJ2-1 and V is TRBV27; possible D gene TRBD2, 7 bases. CDR3 length: 16 amino acids. Trimming removed 2 bases at V and 8 bases at J, with 19 bases between. Germline CDR1 and CDR2: MNHEY and SMNVEV (reference sequence). CDR3 in amino acids: CASSLRTRGGVYEQFF. DNA for the CDR3: TGTGCCAGCAGTTTAAGGACTAGAGGGGGGGTCTATGAGCAGTTCTTC.

This chain uses TRBV7-9 with TRBJ1-1, with 8 bases that match TRBD1. Germline V gene data show CDR1 as SEHNR and CDR2 as FQNEAQ (reference sequence). V trimming: 5 bases; J trimming: 7 bases; junction bases outside the gene matches: 12. The CDR3 totals 15 residues. The CDR3 DNA sequence: TGTGCCAGCAGCACCTCCGGGACAGGCTCAGATGAAGCTTTCTTT. Translating it yields CASSTSGTGSDEAFF.

The chain employs TRBV6-1 and TRBJ2-1; 7 bases fit TRBD1. The CDR3 has 12 amino acids. V lost 11 bases, J lost 4 bases, and 5 bases stayed unmatched. Per the germline V gene, CDR1 is MNHNS and CDR2 is SASEGT. The CDR3 region has the DNA TGTGCCTATGCAGGGGGTTACAATGAGCAGTTCTTC. This gives the protein CAYAGGYNEQFF.

The CDR3: CASSDSGDLADTQYF. In DNA form, the CDR3 reads TGTGCCAGCAGTGATAGTGGGGATCTTGCAGATACGCAGTATTTT. The chain uses TRBV2 and TRBJ2-3; no clear D gene. The ends were cut back, 3 bases at V and 4 bases at J, with 14 bases in the middle. The CDR3 runs 15 residues. From germline, CDR1 is SNHLY and CDR2 FYNNEI.

This chain uses TRBV30 with TRBJ2-6; 9 positions match TRBD1. The CDR3 consists of 17 residues. V dropped 7 bases and J dropped 1; count of bases not matched to a gene: 11. The germline CDR1 and CDR2 sequences are GTSNPN and SVGIG (reference sequence). The CDR3 DNA sequence: TGTGCCTTCCTTCCGGGACAGGGACTTTCTGGGGCCAACGTCCTGACTTTC. It codes for CAFLPGQGLSGANVLTF.

The chain joins TRBV19 to TRBJ1-2, with 7 bases matching TRBD1. The CDR3 contains 14 residues. The V and J ends lost 2 bases and 4 bases, in that order; junction bases with no gene match: 4. The V gene's germline CDR1 is LNHDA and CDR2 SQIVND (reference sequence). The CDR3 nucleotides are TGTGCCAGTAGTATATCGACAGGGAGCTATGGCTACACCTTC. Translated: CASSISTGSYGYTF.

The gene calls are TRBV15 and TRBJ1-1; D is unclear. CDR3 length equals 15 residues. Trimming took off 5 bases at V and 1 base at J, with 14 bases between the two ends. CDR1 and CDR2 from the germline V gene are LNHNV and YYDKDF (reference sequence). CDR3 protein: CATSPPGRKNTEAFF. DNA for the CDR3: TGTGCCACCAGCCCTCCAGGACGAAAGAACACTGAAGCTTTCTTT.

The chain has TRBV5-6 and TRBJ1-5; 7 bases agree with TRBD1. Germline values: CDR1 SGHDT, CDR2 YYEEEE. This CDR3 has 16 amino acids. The J segment lost 1 base and the V segment lost 4 bases, leaving 8 bases of the junction unmatched. CDR3 DNA sequence: TGTGCCAGCAGCGCATGGGGACAGCCAAGCAATCAGCCCCAGCATTTT. This codes for CASSAWGQPSNQPQHF.

The rearrangement uses TRBV19 and TRBJ1-2; D gene ambiguous. The CDR3 is 14 amino acids. The V and J ends lost 4 bases and 9 bases respectively, with 18 bases between them. Germline V gene lookup returns CDR1 LNHDA and CDR2 SQIVND (reference sequence). The chain's CDR3 is CASSNGGMDSSYTF. Here the CDR3 DNA reads TGTGCCAGTAGTAACGGTGGTATGGACTCTAGCTACACCTTC.

The CDR3 reads CASRAGSEKLFF. The CDR3 nucleotides are TGTGCCAGCAGGGCAGGTAGTGAAAAACTGTTTTTT. This rearrangement joins TRBV25-1 to TRBJ1-4, with D unresolved. V lost 6 bases and J lost 7, with 9 bases in between. Germline V CDR1 and CDR2: MGHDK, SYGVNS. CDR3 size: 12 residues.

The chain couples TRBV7-9 to TRBJ2-5; 8 nucleotides line up with TRBD1. V shed 2 bases, J shed 5 bases, and the junction held 1 base outside the gene matches. Per the germline V gene, CDR1 is SEHNR and CDR2 is FQNEAQ (reference sequence). The CDR3 consists of 13 residues. In nucleotides, the CDR3 is TGTGCCAGCAGCTTATCAGGGGGCGAGACCCAGTACTTC. Translating gives CASSLSGGETQYF.

The J gene is TRBJ2-5, the V gene TRBV7-9, with D possibly matching TRBD1 (5 bases). TRBJ2-7 matches the DNA end more closely, so the J call is doubtful. The CDR3 sequence is 14 residues long. Germline-derived CDR1 and CDR2 are SEHNR and FQNEAQ (reference sequence). The CDR3 DNA follows: TGTGCCAGCAGCTTAGCAGGGGTGGATTACGAGCAGTACTTC. This sequence encodes CASSLAGVDYEQYF.

The chain employs TRBV7-9 and TRBJ1-1, with D hard to call. CDR1 is SEHNR and CDR2 is FQNEAQ in the germline V gene (reference sequence). This CDR3 has 13 amino acids. V was pared by 6 bases and J by 6 bases, with 14 bases between. The DNA of the CDR3 is TGTGCCAGCAGTTCGAACCTTGCCGCTGAAGCTTTCTTT. Its protein product is CASSSNLAAEAFF.

This chain uses TRBV11-2 with TRBJ2-1, with 9 bases fitting TRBD1. The CDR3 runs 15 residues. CDR1 and CDR2 (germline): SGHAT, FQNNGV. With V trimmed by 5 bases and J by 5 bases, 7 bases remained unmatched. For the CDR3, the DNA is TGTGCCAGCAGCCCCGGGACAGGGTGGGACAATGAGCAGTTCTTC. Translated: CASSPGTGWDNEQFF.

The chain carries TRBV19 and TRBJ2-2, with 8 bases lining up with TRBD1. This CDR3 is built from 14 residues. V dropped 8 bases and J dropped 4; count of bases not matched to a gene: 6. Germline V gene lookup returns CDR1 LNHDA and CDR2 SQIVND (reference sequence). CDR3: CASGQGSSTGELFF. CDR3 nucleotides: TGTGCCAGTGGACAGGGATCCTCCACCGGGGAGCTGTTTTTT.

The table lists this clone with a few counts. This chain uses TRBV6-5 with TRBJ2-5; tentative D call: TRBD1 (6 bases). The CDR3 is made up of 14 amino acids. V lost 4 bases, J lost 5 bases, and 14 bases lay in between. Germline values: CDR1 MNHEY, CDR2 SVGAGI. The CDR3: CASSLLQGVETQYF. The CDR3 coding sequence is TGTGCCAGCAGTTTATTACAGGGTGTGGAGACCCAGTACTTC.

The chain is built from TRBV2 and TRBJ1-5; TRBD1 is a possible D gene (5 bases). Germline V lookup: CDR1 SNHLY, CDR2 FYNNEI. The CDR3 contains 15 residues. V was cut by 5 bases and J by 7 bases, with 18 bases left in between. The CDR3 loop is CASSWVLGANQPQHF. For the CDR3, the DNA is TGTGCCAGCAGTTGGGTTCTCGGGGCGAACCAGCCCCAGCATTTT.

J is TRBJ2-1 and V is TRBV10-3, with D tentatively TRBD1 (5 bases). V lost 8 bases, J lost 0 bases, and 17 bases lay in between. The CDR3 consists of 16 residues. From germline, CDR1 is ENHRY and CDR2 SYGVKD. The CDR3 reads CAIEPDSFSSYNEQFF. CDR3 DNA sequence: TGTGCCATCGAGCCCGACAGTTTTAGCTCCTACAATGAGCAGTTCTTC.